The 6 T cell receptor beta chains in this list originate from one sample, sequenced in a study of patients and donors after allogeneic stem cell transplantation. TCRdb recomputed calls from the RT-PCR reads with MiXCR, one row per CDR3 protein. Counted here are around 170,000 distinct CDR3 sequences, about 24% occurring once; the ten biggest clones make up about 24%. The sequenced sample was blood, either unsorted or a sorted T cell fraction (not recorded which). The receptors derive from a human donor who was either an allogeneic HSCT recipient or a stem cell or donor lymphocyte infusion donor (not recorded which). It is not recorded whose cells these are; they may come from a transplant donor.

This clonotype was seen ten or more times. The chain uses TRBV12-3 or TRBV12-4 and TRBJ1-5, with 8 bases matching TRBD1. The trim removed 5 bases at V and 6 bases at J, leaving 0 bases unmatched. This CDR3 region has 12 residues. CDR3 protein: CASSDRGQPQHF. The CDR3 nucleotides are TGTGCCAGCAGTGACAGGGGTCAGCCCCAGCATTTT.

The chain couples TRBV7-6 to TRBJ1-5, with TRBD1 matching 8 bases. Germline-derived CDR1 and CDR2 are SGHVS and FNYEAQ. This CDR3 has 15 residues. V dropped 4 bases and J dropped 6; count of bases not matched to a gene: 8. CDR3 protein: CASSSRQGFTQPQHF. CDR3 sequence (DNA): TGTGCCAGCAGCTCTCGACAGGGGTTCACTCAGCCCCAGCATTTT.

This chain uses TRBV20-1 with TRBJ1-1, with D maybe TRBD1 (6 bases). V gave up 4 bases and J gave up 0 bases, with 12 bases separating them. Germline-derived CDR1 and CDR2 are DFQATT and SNEGSKA (reference sequence). The length of the CDR3 is 14 residues. CDR3 region: CSAIPGHLNTEAFF. The DNA of the CDR3 is TGCAGTGCTATTCCGGGACATTTGAACACTGAAGCTTTCTTT.

This clonotype has more than one count but fewer than ten. The CDR3 DNA reads as TGTGCCAGCGGCTCTGGGGGCAGGGGGCTCTCGTACGAGCAGTACTTC. Its protein product is CASGSGGRGLSYEQYF. The chain joins TRBV2 to TRBJ2-7; TRBD1 matches at 8 bases. V was clipped by 8 bases and J by 4 bases; unmatched bases: 16. The CDR3 runs 16 residues. From germline, CDR1 is SNHLY and CDR2 FYNNEI.

V usage is TRBV7-2 and J usage is TRBJ2-5; D is possibly TRBD2 (5 bases). This CDR3 contains 14 residues. Trimming pared 5 bases from V and 4 bases from J, leaving 14 bases between. In germline, CDR1 is SGHTA, CDR2 FQGNSA. The CDR3 region is CASSRSRLSETQYF. For the CDR3, the DNA is TGTGCCAGCAGCCGATCCCGACTATCAGAGACCCAGTACTTC.

V gene TRBV18 combines with J gene TRBJ1-6; a weak D match, TRBD1 (5 bases). The germline CDR1 and CDR2 sequences are KGHSH and LQKENI. The CDR3 is 15 residues long. V was trimmed by 6 bases and J by 7 bases, leaving 16 bases between them. CDR3 coding DNA: TGTGCCAGCTCGACCCCGGGACCTCTGAATTCACCCCTCCACTTT. Protein: CASSTPGPLNSPLHF.